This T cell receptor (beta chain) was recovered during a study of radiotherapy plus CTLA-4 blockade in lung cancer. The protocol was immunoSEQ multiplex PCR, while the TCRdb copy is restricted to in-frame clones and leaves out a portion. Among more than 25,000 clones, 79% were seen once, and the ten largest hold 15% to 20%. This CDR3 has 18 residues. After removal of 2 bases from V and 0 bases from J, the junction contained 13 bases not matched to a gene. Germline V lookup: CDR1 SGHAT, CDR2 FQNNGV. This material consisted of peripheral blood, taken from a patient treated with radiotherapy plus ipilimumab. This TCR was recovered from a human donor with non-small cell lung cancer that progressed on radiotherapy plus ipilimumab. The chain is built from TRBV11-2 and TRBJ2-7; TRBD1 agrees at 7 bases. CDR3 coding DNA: TGTGCCAGCAGCTTAAAAAGGGGACAGCGCGTAGCCTCCTACGAGCAGTACTTC. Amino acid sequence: CASSLKRGQRVASYEQYF. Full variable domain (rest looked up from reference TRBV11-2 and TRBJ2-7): EAGVAQSPRYKIIEKRQSVAFWCNPISGHATLYWYQQILGQGPKLLIQFQNNGVVDDSQLPKDRFSAERLKGVDSTLKIQPAKLEDSAVYLCASSLKRGQRVASYEQYFGPGTRLTVT.